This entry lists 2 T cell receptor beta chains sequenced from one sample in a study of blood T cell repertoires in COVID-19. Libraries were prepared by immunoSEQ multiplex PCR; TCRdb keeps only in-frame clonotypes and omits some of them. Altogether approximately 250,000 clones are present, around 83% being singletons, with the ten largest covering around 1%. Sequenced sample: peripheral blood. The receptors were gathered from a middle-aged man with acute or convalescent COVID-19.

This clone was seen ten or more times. The CDR3 DNA is TGCGCCAGCAGCCAACCTTCCACAGGGCCCTCTGGAAACACCATATATTTT. Protein sequence: CASSQPSTGPSGNTIYF. The V gene is TRBV4-1, the J gene TRBJ1-3; possibly TRBD1 for D (6 bases). Trimming cost V 2 bases and J 0 bases, with 14 bases left between them. CDR3 length: 17 amino acids. Germline values: CDR1 MGHRA, CDR2 YSYEKL.

The CDR3 region has the DNA TGCGCCAGCAGCCCTGGGACAGGGAATGGGGTTACTGAAGCTTTCTTT. Encoded protein: CASSPGTGNGVTEAFF. The rearrangement links TRBV5-1 to TRBJ1-1; 9 nucleotides agree with TRBD1. The V gene's germline CDR1 is SGHRS and CDR2 YFSETQ. V lost 4 bases, J lost 5 bases, and 12 bases stayed unmatched. The CDR3 contains 16 residues.